Following are 10 T cell receptor beta chains from one sample sequenced in a study of blood T cell repertoires in COVID-19 (dated by TCRdb to between 2020 and 2021). Libraries were built with the immunoSEQ multiplex PCR assay. Sourced from immuneACCESS, this table was stored by TCRdb with only in-frame sequences that have V and J called. A share of the clones is absent; for the studies checked, an unresolved V gene accounts for under half, and the remainder has no known explanation. For this sample there are 200,000 to 250,000 clones; 80% to 90% appear just once. Under 15% of the sample is held by the ten biggest clonotypes. Sequencing input: PBMCs or T cells enriched from blood (not recorded which). These TCRs come from a woman between 50 and 59 years old with acute COVID-19.

The chain uses TRBV15 and TRBJ1-1; TRBD1 matches 7 bases. V lost 0 bases, J lost 11 bases, and 6 bases stayed unmatched. CDR1 is LNHNV and CDR2 is YYDKDF in the germline V gene (reference sequence). This CDR3 spans 13 amino acids. The CDR3 DNA sequence: TGTGCCACCAGCAGAGATCTGACAGGGACGGCTTTCTTT. As protein: CATSRDLTGTAFF. The whole variable domain, remainder taken from reference TRBV15 and TRBJ1-1, is DAMVIQNPRYQVTQFGKPVTLSCSQTLNHNVMYWYQQKSSQAPKLLFHYYDKDFNNEADTPDNFQSRRPNTSFCFLDIRSPGLGDTAMYLCATSRDLTGTAFFGQGTRLTVV.

This chain joins TRBV2 and TRBJ1-1; the D is unclear. This CDR3 has 11 residues. Trimming shortened V by 8 bases and J by 3 bases, and 7 bases separated the two germline ends. Germline CDR1 reads SNHLY; CDR2 reads FYNNEI. CDR3 residues: CASGRDTEAFF. The CDR3 nucleotides are TGTGCCAGCGGCCGGGACACTGAAGCTTTCTTT.

This chain uses TRBV28 with TRBJ1-2; possible D gene TRBD1, 6 bases. The CDR3 consists of 15 residues. The V gene's germline CDR1 is MDHEN and CDR2 SYDVKM. V was cut by 6 bases and J by 0 bases, with 14 bases left in between. CDR3 loop: CASSLGQRTNYGYTF. The DNA for the CDR3 is TGTGCCAGCAGCCTCGGACAGCGAACTAACTATGGCTACACCTTC.

The chain combines TRBV28 with TRBJ1-1, with 7 bases that match TRBD1. Trimming removed 6 bases from V and 5 bases from J; junction bases left unmatched: 9. CDR1 and CDR2 (germline): MDHEN, SYDVKM. CDR3 length: 14 amino acids. The CDR3 is CASSLDRVETEAFF. The CDR3 DNA reads as TGTGCCAGCAGCCTCGACAGGGTGGAGACTGAAGCTTTCTTT.

This clone was seen more than once but under ten times. The chain employs TRBV4-3 and TRBJ1-1, with 9 bases that match TRBD1. Germline V gene lookup returns CDR1 LGHNA and CDR2 YSLEER. This CDR3 contains 15 residues. The J segment lost 4 bases and the V segment lost 3 bases, leaving 6 bases of the junction unmatched. The CDR3 bases are TGCGCCAGCAGCCACTCGGACAGGGGCGGCACTGAAGCTTTCTTT. This translates into CASSHSDRGGTEAFF.

This clone was observed a handful of times. The V call is TRBV10-1, the J call TRBJ2-7; TRBD2 matches at 11 bases. CDR1 and CDR2 from the germline V gene are WNHNN and SYGVQD (reference sequence). The J segment lost 2 bases and the V segment lost 4 bases, leaving 4 bases of the junction unmatched. The CDR3 consists of 15 residues. CDR3 region: CASSVTSGATYEQYF. Written as DNA, the CDR3 is TGCGCCAGCAGTGTGACTAGCGGGGCGACCTACGAGCAGTACTTC.

CDR3 residues: CASSPPGPEAFF. DNA for the CDR3: TGCGCCAGCAGCCCCCCGGGTCCTGAAGCTTTCTTT. The chain employs TRBV4-1 and TRBJ1-1; no reliable D call. Trimming removed 4 bases from V and 6 bases from J, with 9 bases in between. This CDR3 contains 12 residues. Germline V gives CDR1 MGHRA, CDR2 YSYEKL.

V is TRBV5-6 and J is TRBJ1-4, with 9 bases matching TRBD1. The germline V gene encodes CDR1 SGHDT and CDR2 YYEEEE. CDR3 length equals 16 residues. The J segment lost 5 bases and the V segment lost 4 bases, leaving 9 bases of the junction unmatched. The CDR3 DNA is TGTGCCAGCAGCGTACCGGGACAGGGCAGGAATGAAAAACTGTTTTTT. Protein sequence: CASSVPGQGRNEKLFF.

This rearrangement joins TRBV5-1 to TRBJ1-3; D remains ambiguous. CDR1 and CDR2 from the germline V gene are SGHRS and YFSETQ. This CDR3 has 14 residues. Trimming shortened V by 8 bases and J by 0 bases, and 12 bases separated the two germline ends. The DNA of the CDR3 is TGCGCCAGTTCGAGCCCTAACTCTGGAAACACCATATATTTT. Translating it yields CASSSPNSGNTIYF.

The DNA for the CDR3 is TGTGCCAGCAGTTTATCCGGTAAATCCTACGAGCAGTACTTC. It codes for CASSLSGKSYEQYF. The rearrangement joins TRBV28 to TRBJ2-7, with D hard to call. The length of the CDR3 is 14 residues. Trimming removed 1 base at V and 1 base at J, with 8 bases between. Germline V gives CDR1 MDHEN, CDR2 SYDVKM. The full variable domain, completed using reference TRBV28 and TRBJ2-7, is DVKVTQSSRYLVKRTGEKVFLECVQDMDHENMFWYRQDPGLGLRLIYFSYDVKMKEKGDIPEGYSVSREKKERFSLILESASTNQTSMYLCASSLSGKSYEQYFGPGTRLTVT.